These 6 T cell receptor beta chains share one sample of origin, sequenced in a study of cytotoxic CD8 clonotypes in ibrutinib-treated CLL. Generated by immunoSEQ multiplex PCR, the TCRdb table keeps only in-frame clones and is missing some. The sample lists tens of thousands of clones; approximately 86% were seen once. The sequenced sample was PBMCs, obtained before ibrutinib treatment. These receptors were collected from a human donor with chronic lymphocytic leukemia.

In DNA, the CDR3 is TGTGCCAGTAGTCCCCCCCCGAGGGGGGCTTACGAGCAGTACTTC. Protein product: CASSPPPRGAYEQYF. The J gene is TRBJ2-7, the V gene TRBV19, with D perhaps given as TRBD1 or TRBD2 (6 bases each). The V end was cut by 5 bases, the J end by 4 bases, with 18 bases between. Germline V CDR1 and CDR2: LNHDA, SQIVND (reference sequence). CDR3 length equals 15 residues.

The gene calls are TRBV6-5 and TRBJ2-1, with D possibly matching TRBD1 (5 bases). Germline V gives CDR1 MNHEY, CDR2 SVGAGI. V was cut by 4 bases and J by 3 bases, with 7 bases left in between. The length of the CDR3 is 13 residues. This chain's CDR3 is CASSSQGYNEQFF. Here the CDR3 DNA reads TGTGCCAGCAGTTCCCAGGGCTACAATGAGCAGTTCTTC.

The chain recombines TRBV7-9 with TRBJ1-1, with a tentative D call TRBD1 (5 bases). V dropped 6 bases and J dropped 3 bases, with 26 bases sitting between them. The germline V gene encodes CDR1 SEHNR and CDR2 FQNEAQ (reference sequence). The CDR3 length is 18 residues. The CDR3 spells CASRSKGNLGGKDTEAFF. CDR3 DNA: TGTGCCAGCAGATCTAAAGGAAACTTGGGGGGAAAGGACACTGAAGCTTTCTTT.

This chain joins TRBV6-5 and TRBJ2-7; 10 bases line up with TRBD2. V lost 4 bases and J lost 0; bases outside the gene matches: 3. The CDR3 has 15 amino acids. Germline loops: CDR1 MNHEY, CDR2 SVGAGI. CDR3: CASSSSSGSSYEQYF. DNA of the CDR3: TGTGCCAGCAGTTCATCTAGCGGGAGCTCCTACGAGCAGTACTTC.

This sequence joins TRBV5-1 and TRBJ2-7; 9 bases fit TRBD1. Germline-derived CDR1 and CDR2 are SGHRS and YFSETQ. With 1 base clipped from V and 5 bases from J, the junction kept 10 bases outside the gene matches. The CDR3 length is 16 residues. CDR3 sequence (DNA): TGCGCCAGCAGCTTGCGCTCGGGACAGGGTTCCCACGAGCAGTACTTC. Protein: CASSLRSGQGSHEQYF.

CDR3 DNA sequence: TGTGCCAGCAGCGTAGCGGAAGGGAGCAATCAGCCCCAGCATTTT. Translating it yields CASSVAEGSNQPQHF. The V gene is TRBV9, the J gene TRBJ1-5, with D unresolved. The CDR3 is 15 amino acids. Looked up from germline, CDR1 is SGDLS and CDR2 is YYNGEE. Trimming removed 0 bases at V and 1 base at J, with 8 bases between.